This TCR beta chain was sequenced for a study of blood T cell repertoires in COVID-19. The method was immunoSEQ multiplex PCR; TCRdb's version includes in-frame clones alone and lacks a portion of them. This table holds about 160,000 clones, about 81% found once. J gave up 1 base and V 4 bases, and 1 base lay outside the gene matches. The CDR3 loop spans 14 amino acids. Germline V gene sequence: CDR1 SGHNT, CDR2 YYREEE (reference sequence). This clone was seen a single time. The chain combines TRBV5-4 with TRBJ1-4, with 7 bases that match TRBD1. The receptor was derived from a human donor in a cohort sampled during active COVID-19. The sample comprised peripheral blood. In DNA, the CDR3 is TGTGCCAGCAGCCCAGGGGGAACTAATGAAAAACTGTTTTTT. It is translated as CASSPGGTNEKLFF. Full variable domain (outside the CDR3, taken from reference TRBV5-4 and TRBJ1-4): ETGVTQSPTHLIKTRGQQVTLRCSSQSGHNTVSWYQQALGQGPQFIFQYYREEENGRGNFPPRFSGLQFPNYSSELNVNALELDDSALYLCASSPGGTNEKLFFGSGTQLSVL.